One sample yielded the 11 T cell receptor beta chains listed below, sequenced in a study of PD-1 blockade in mismatch repair-deficient tumors. Sequenced by immunoSEQ multiplex PCR; TCRdb stores in-frame clones only, minus some. The top ten hold roughly 6% of the sample, which has about 79,000 clones, roughly 80% seen once. Here the sequenced sample was peripheral blood, taken 44 weeks after starting pembrolizumab. These receptors came from an adult with mismatch repair-deficient cancer.

J is TRBJ2-3 and V is TRBV30; TRBD1 matches 10 bases. Germline CDR1 and CDR2: GTSNPN and SVGIG (reference sequence). The CDR3 is 15 amino acids. The ends lost 0 bases at V and 4 bases at J; junction bases unmatched: 4. Here the CDR3 reads CAWSVGGQGPDTQYF. The CDR3 DNA follows: TGTGCCTGGAGTGTCGGGGGACAGGGGCCAGATACGCAGTATTTT.

V and J are TRBV18 and TRBJ1-2; D is undetermined. Trimming removed 2 bases from V and 1 base from J, with 5 bases in between. Germline CDR1 is KGHSH and CDR2 is LQKENI. The CDR3 loop spans 13 amino acids. The DNA of the CDR3 is TGTGCCAGCTCACCAACAGATAACTATGGCTACACCTTC. Translation: CASSPTDNYGYTF.

The chain recombines TRBV20-1 with TRBJ1-1; D unclear. Germline V lookup: CDR1 DFQATT, CDR2 SNEGSKA (reference sequence). The V end lost 6 bases, the J end lost 4 bases, and 6 bases lay between the germline ends. The CDR3 sequence is 10 residues long. The CDR3 DNA follows: TGCAGTGCGGGTCCCACTGAAGCTTTCTTT. It yields the protein CSAGPTEAFF.

The J gene is TRBJ1-5, the V gene TRBV28; D is unresolved. V was shortened by 2 bases and J by 4 bases, with 9 bases between the two germline ends. CDR3 length equals 14 residues. Germline CDR1 reads MDHEN; CDR2 reads SYDVKM. The CDR3 nucleotides read TGTGCCAGCAGTTTACTGTCGGGTAATCAGCCCCAGCATTTT. Its protein is CASSLLSGNQPQHF.

This chain connects TRBV6-1 to TRBJ2-1; D is ambiguous. This CDR3 region has 13 residues. The ends were cut back, 4 bases at V and 9 bases at J, with 13 bases in the middle. The V gene's germline CDR1 is MNHNS and CDR2 SASEGT. DNA of the CDR3: TGTGCCAGCAGTGCTATTGGACGGACTGAGCAGTTCTTC. Protein: CASSAIGRTEQFF.

This clone was recorded once. The rearrangement links TRBV9 to TRBJ1-2; possibly TRBD1 for D (6 bases). The V end lost 0 bases, the J end lost 2 bases, and 11 bases lay between the germline ends. The V gene's germline CDR1 is SGDLS and CDR2 YYNGEE. The CDR3 is 15 amino acids. CDR3 protein: CASSVGVGQNYGYTF. The DNA of the CDR3 is TGTGCCAGCAGCGTAGGTGTAGGACAGAACTATGGCTACACCTTC.

The V call is TRBV29-1, the J call TRBJ1-5, with 7 bases fitting TRBD1. Germline V CDR1 and CDR2: SQVTM, ANQGSEA. This CDR3 region has 15 residues. V lost 6 bases to trimming and J lost 5 bases; unmatched junction nucleotides: 13. DNA for the CDR3: TGCAGCGTACGTACCCAGGGGGTGGGCCATCAGCCCCAGCATTTT. Its translation is CSVRTQGVGHQPQHF.

The rearrangement joins TRBV5-5 to TRBJ1-2; D gene unclear. Deletions cut 2 bases from V and 7 bases from J, with 9 bases between. The CDR3 consists of 12 residues. Germline CDR1 is SGHKS and CDR2 is YYEKEE (reference sequence). CDR3 nucleotide sequence: TGTGCCAGCAGCTTCGAGGGAAGTGGCTACACCTTC. Its protein is CASSFEGSGYTF.

The V call is TRBV7-9, the J call TRBJ1-1, with D tentatively TRBD1 (6 bases). V was pared by 6 bases and J by 1 base, with 12 bases between. Germline V gene data show CDR1 as SEHNR and CDR2 as FQNEAQ (reference sequence). The CDR3 has 14 residues. The DNA of the CDR3 is TGTGCCAGCAGACCCGAGGGACAGAACACTGAAGCTTTCTTT. Protein sequence: CASRPEGQNTEAFF.

The chain has TRBV19 and TRBJ2-5; D perhaps matches TRBD2 (6 bases). V lost 4 bases, J lost 3 bases, and 18 bases lay in between. The CDR3 loop spans 16 amino acids. Germline lookup yields CDR1 LNHDA and CDR2 SQIVND (reference sequence). The CDR3 nucleotides are TGTGCCAGTAGTAAAGTGACCGGGACTGACAAAGAGACCCAGTACTTC. It codes for CASSKVTGTDKETQYF.

The V gene is TRBV10-3, the J gene TRBJ2-3; the match to TRBD2 covers 7 bases. V was clipped by 6 bases and J by 4 bases; unmatched bases: 7. The CDR3 totals 14 residues. Looked up from germline, CDR1 is ENHRY and CDR2 is SYGVKD. CDR3 loop: CAIRGGSEADTQYF. The CDR3, as DNA: TGTGCCATCAGGGGGGGGAGTGAGGCAGATACGCAGTATTTT.